The 14 T cell receptor beta chains given below trace back to one sample, sequenced in a study of T cell repertoires in cytomegalovirus infection. TCRdb reprocessed the reads via MiXCR and lists one record per CDR3 protein. Among hundreds of thousands of distinct CDR3 sequences listed, 24% were seen once. The material sequenced was CD8+ T cells from PBMCs. These receptors all come from a human donor in good health (CMV status not recorded). Some clones in this sample may be carry-over from other donors' samples.

This clonotype was seen at least ten times. The chain employs TRBV7-2 and TRBJ2-5, with D maybe TRBD2 (6 bases). The CDR3 contains 16 residues. V was trimmed by 2 bases and J by 1 base, leaving 14 bases between them. Germline V gene data show CDR1 as SGHTA and CDR2 as FQGNSA. CDR3 in amino acids: CASSLTTRRGQETQYF. Here the CDR3 DNA reads TGTGCCAGCAGCTTAACGACTAGAAGGGGCCAAGAGACCCAGTACTTC.

Regarding this clonotype: The missing conserved phenylalanine or tryptophan at the end of this CDR3 makes a read error likely. The chain has TRBV5-1 and TRBJ1-1; D remains ambiguous. V lost 3 bases and J 0 bases, leaving 9 bases between the germline ends. The germline gives CDR1 SGHRS, CDR2 YFSETQ. This CDR3 is built from 14 residues. The CDR3 spells CASSWRALNTEAFI. The CDR3 region has the DNA TGCGCCAGCAGCTGGAGGGCCCTGAACACTGAAGCTTTCATT.

The chain has TRBV6-2 or TRBV6-3 and TRBJ1-5; no firm D call. V shed 0 bases and J shed 7 bases, with 13 bases lying between them. The CDR3 is 15 residues long. Germline V gives CDR1 MNHEY, CDR2 SVGEGT. The CDR3 coding sequence is TGTGCCAGCAGTTACTCGTCGGAAATGAGGCAGCCCCAGCATTTT. Residues: CASSYSSEMRQPQHF.

This clonotype came up a few times. V and J are TRBV2 and TRBJ2-7; 7 bases agree with TRBD1. V was clipped by 3 bases and J by 0 bases; unmatched bases: 5. Germline loops: CDR1 SNHLY, CDR2 FYNNEI. The CDR3 has 15 residues. The CDR3 here is CASSEGTASSYEQYF. The DNA of the CDR3 is TGTGCCAGCAGTGAGGGGACAGCGAGCTCCTACGAGCAGTACTTC.

This clonotype was found many times. The V gene is TRBV12-3 or TRBV12-4, the J gene TRBJ1-1, with a weak D call TRBD1 (5 bases). This CDR3 region has 14 residues. Trimming removed 1 base at V and 1 base at J, with 7 bases between. The DNA of the CDR3 is TGTGCCAGCAGTTTAGGGGGCTCGAACACTGAAGCTTTCTTT. It encodes CASSLGGSNTEAFF.

This clonotype appeared a few times. J is TRBJ2-3 and V is TRBV29-1; 11 nucleotides agree with TRBD2. From germline, CDR1 is SQVTM and CDR2 ANQGSEA. Losses at the gene ends were 0 bases for V and 0 bases for J; bases not matched to a gene: 11. The CDR3 length is 19 residues. The CDR3 DNA is TGCAGCGTTGAAGATGTAATAGCGGGGGGGTTACTTAGCACAGATACGCAGTATTTT. Translating it yields CSVEDVIAGGLLSTDTQYF.

Only a few counts were recorded for this clonotype. The V call is TRBV28, the J call TRBJ2-5; TRBD1 is a possible D gene (5 bases). V gave up 4 bases and J gave up 5 bases, with 11 bases separating them. The germline gives CDR1 MDHEN, CDR2 SYDVKM. The CDR3 covers 13 residues. Here the CDR3 DNA reads TGTGCCAGCAGTTCCGTGGGGCCGGAGACCCAGTACTTC. Amino acids: CASSSVGPETQYF.

This chain uses TRBV25-1 with TRBJ2-5, with 7 bases aligning to TRBD2. CDR1 MGHDK and CDR2 SYGVNS come from the germline V gene. The CDR3 covers 16 residues. J lost 4 bases, V lost 2 bases, and 10 bases had no gene match. CDR3 residues: CASSERRGREGETQYF. Here the CDR3 DNA reads TGTGCCAGCAGTGAAAGGCGGGGAAGGGAGGGAGAGACCCAGTACTTC.

This clonotype was picked up many times. The chain couples TRBV4-2 to TRBJ2-3, with 13 bases lining up with TRBD2. From germline, CDR1 is LGHNA and CDR2 YNFKEQ. The CDR3 runs to 17 residues. Trimming at V came to 7 bases and at J to 5 bases, leaving 12 bases not matched to a gene. This CDR3 is CASKLAGGPFMGDTQYF. CDR3 in DNA: TGTGCCAGCAAACTAGCGGGGGGGCCGTTCATGGGAGATACGCAGTATTTT.

This clonotype was detected once. The junction departs from germline at one end; a sequencing error may be responsible. This rearrangement joins TRBV6-6 to TRBJ1-1, with 8 bases aligning to TRBD1. The length of the CDR3 is 14 residues. Germline assignment: CDR1 MNHNY and CDR2 SVGAGI (reference sequence). Here the CDR3 reads CASRETGAATDAFF. CDR3 in DNA: TGTGCCAGCAGGGAGACAGGGGCTGCCACTGATGCTTTCTTT.

In its sample, this clonotype was seen many times. The chain couples TRBV7-8 to TRBJ1-1; D gene unclear. The CDR3 has 17 residues. CDR1 is SGHVS, CDR2 FQNEAQ, per germline. With 1 base removed from V and 4 bases from J, the gap between germline ends came to 19 bases. The CDR3 sequence is CASSLDEAVGDPTEAFF. The CDR3 DNA follows: TGTGCCAGCAGCTTAGACGAGGCAGTGGGAGACCCCACTGAAGCTTTCTTT.

This clonotype was found once. A read error may account for a junction end that differs from germline. The chain uses TRBV6-2 or TRBV6-3 and TRBJ2-5; 7 positions match TRBD2. The CDR3 loop spans 15 amino acids. Per the germline V gene, CDR1 is MNHEY and CDR2 is SVGEGT. The CDR3 nucleotides are TGTGTCAGCATCGGAAGGGAGGGAGGAAAAGAGACCCAGTACTTC. It codes for CVSIGREGGKETQYF.

With regard to this clonotype: A much larger clone sits a single nucleotide away, making a read error possible. The CDR3 spells CVSSTRGVETQYF. The CDR3 DNA reads TGTGTCAGCAGCACTCGAGGGGTGGAGACCCAGTACTTC. The chain has TRBV7-6 and TRBJ2-5; D may match TRBD1 or TRBD2 (5 bases each). This CDR3 is built from 13 residues. Germline assignment: CDR1 SGHVS and CDR2 FNYEAQ.

The chain has TRBV2 and TRBJ2-7; D gene unclear. The CDR3 consists of 13 residues. CDR1 is SNHLY, CDR2 FYNNEI, per germline. Trimming took 4 bases from V and 5 from J, leaving 12 bases between them. CDR3 in amino acids: CASSVAPPDEQYV. The CDR3 DNA is TGTGCCAGCAGTGTGGCCCCCCCCGACGAGCAGTACGTC.